A single sample gave rise to the 11 T cell receptor beta chains below, sequenced in a study of response to subunit inactivated influenza vaccine. TCRdb reanalysed the RT-PCR reads using MiXCR and keeps one entry per CDR3 protein. The repertoire has some 500,000 distinct CDR3 sequences, approximately 13% of them found once; the top ten carry approximately 14%. Source: PBMCs from blood, taken 45 days after vaccination. The receptors here all came from a man between 50 and 59 years old who received an inactivated influenza vaccine.

A few counts support this clonotype. CDR3 DNA sequence: TGCAGCGTTGCGGGACTCAAGGGTGGCTACACCTTC. This codes for CSVAGLKGGYTF. The V gene is TRBV29-1, the J gene TRBJ1-2; tentatively, D is TRBD1 (5 bases). CDR3 size: 12 residues. The V gene's germline CDR1 is SQVTM and CDR2 ANQGSEA. Trimming pared 4 bases from V and 7 bases from J, leaving 13 bases between.

The chain combines TRBV6-1 with TRBJ1-6; 9 bases fit TRBD1. CDR3 length equals 15 residues. V lost 6 bases, J lost 7 bases, and 7 bases stayed unmatched. Germline V gene data show CDR1 as MNHNS and CDR2 as SASEGT. This CDR3 reads CASSTGTGRNSPLHF. CDR3 nucleotides: TGTGCCAGCAGCACTGGGACAGGGCGAAATTCACCCCTCCACTTT.

Remarks on this clonotype: A junction boundary mismatches the germline segment, possibly from a read error. This sequence joins TRBV20-1 and TRBJ2-7; TRBD2 is a possible D gene (8 bases). The CDR3 runs 17 residues. Germline V gene sequence: CDR1 DFQATT, CDR2 SNEGSKA (reference sequence). The CDR3 spells CSVRGQGDSGTSYEQYF. The CDR3 DNA reads as TGCAGTGTTAGAGGCCAGGGGGATAGCGGGACCTCCTACGAGCAGTACTTC.

This clonotype was detected ten times or more. The chain is built from TRBV27 and TRBJ2-1, with a possible D match to TRBD2 (6 bases). CDR1 is MNHEY, CDR2 SMNVEV, per germline (reference sequence). The V and J ends lost 2 bases and 8 bases respectively, with 10 bases between them. This CDR3 has 13 amino acids. For the CDR3, the DNA is TGTGCCAGCAGTTTAAGCGGGTTAGATGAGCAGTTCTTC. Residues: CASSLSGLDEQFF.

The chain recombines TRBV5-6 with TRBJ1-6; tentative D call: TRBD1 (6 bases). The CDR3 is 16 amino acids. Germline V gene lookup returns CDR1 SGHDT and CDR2 YYEEEE. V was pared by 4 bases and J by 6 bases, with 17 bases between. DNA of the CDR3: TGTGCCAGCAGCCTCTGGACAGTTTGGACTAATTCACCCCTCCACTTT. This translates into CASSLWTVWTNSPLHF.

The chain recombines TRBV11-2 with TRBJ2-7; TRBD1 agrees at 7 bases. Germline V gives CDR1 SGHAT, CDR2 FQNNGV. This CDR3 comprises 15 residues. With V trimmed by 5 bases and J by 3 bases, 10 bases remained unmatched. The CDR3 bases are TGTGCCAGCAGCGGTACAGGGGACACGGTCTACGAGCAGTACTTC. This sequence encodes CASSGTGDTVYEQYF.

This clonotype was observed a handful of times. The chain carries TRBV29-1 and TRBJ1-1, with D hard to call. The germline V gene encodes CDR1 SQVTM and CDR2 ANQGSEA. Trimming removed 0 bases at V and 10 bases at J, with 9 bases between. The CDR3 length is 11 residues. CDR3 residues: CSVEDGQLAFF. The CDR3 coding sequence is TGCAGCGTTGAAGATGGGCAATTAGCTTTCTTT.

This clonotype was picked up a small number of times. The genes are TRBV2 and TRBJ1-1; D is uncertain. Germline values: CDR1 SNHLY, CDR2 FYNNEI. The V end lost 1 base, the J end lost 4 bases, and 16 bases lay between the germline ends. The CDR3 extends over 16 amino acids. Here the CDR3 DNA reads TGTGCCAGCAGTGAAGTGCAGGACCCTATGGGCACTGAAGCTTTCTTT. This sequence encodes CASSEVQDPMGTEAFF. Complete variable domain (other parts from reference TRBV2 and TRBJ1-1): EPEVTQTPSHQVTQMGQEVILRCVPISNHLYFYWYRQILGQKVEFLVSFYNNEISEKSEIFDDQFSVERPDGSNFTLKIRSTKLEDSAMYFCASSEVQDPMGTEAFFGQGTRLTVV.

As concerns this clonotype: One end of the junction is discordant with germline, which a read error may explain. The chain couples TRBV29-1 to TRBJ2-7, with D perhaps TRBD2 (5 bases). CDR1 SQVTM and CDR2 ANQGSEA come from the germline V gene. The CDR3 has 12 amino acids. The CDR3, as DNA: TGCTGCGTTGTCCACGGGGAAGGCGAGCAGCACTTC. Its protein is CCVVHGEGEQHF.

V is TRBV4-2 and J is TRBJ1-1; D is perhaps TRBD1 (5 bases). Germline CDR1 is LGHNA and CDR2 is YNFKEQ. This CDR3 comprises 15 residues. V was trimmed by 2 bases and J by 4 bases, leaving 14 bases between them. This CDR3 is CASSQRAAGGTEAFF. CDR3 sequence (DNA): TGTGCCAGCAGCCAAAGGGCCGCCGGGGGCACTGAAGCTTTCTTT.

This chain joins TRBV28 and TRBJ2-7, with 7 bases matching TRBD1. The trim removed 7 bases at V and 1 base at J, leaving 7 bases unmatched. CDR1 is MDHEN and CDR2 is SYDVKM in the germline V gene. This CDR3 spans 14 amino acids. DNA of the CDR3: TGTGCCAGCAAACAACCACAGGGGTCCTACGAGCAGTACTTC. Protein: CASKQPQGSYEQYF.